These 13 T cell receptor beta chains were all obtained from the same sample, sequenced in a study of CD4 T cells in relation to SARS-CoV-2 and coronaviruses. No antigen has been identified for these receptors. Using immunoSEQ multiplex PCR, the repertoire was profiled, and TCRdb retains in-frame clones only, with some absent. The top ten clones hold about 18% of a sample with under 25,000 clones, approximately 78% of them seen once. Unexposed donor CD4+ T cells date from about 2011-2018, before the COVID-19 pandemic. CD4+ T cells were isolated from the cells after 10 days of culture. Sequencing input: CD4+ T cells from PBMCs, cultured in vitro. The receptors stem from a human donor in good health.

In nucleotides, the CDR3 is TGTGCCAGCAGTGAAACAGGATCTAACTATGGCTACACCTTC. As protein: CASSETGSNYGYTF. The chain joins TRBV6-4 to TRBJ1-2; D is perhaps TRBD1 (5 bases). Per germline, CDR1 MRHNA and CDR2 SNTAGT. The CDR3 spans 14 residues. Trimming pared 3 bases from V and 0 bases from J, leaving 8 bases between.

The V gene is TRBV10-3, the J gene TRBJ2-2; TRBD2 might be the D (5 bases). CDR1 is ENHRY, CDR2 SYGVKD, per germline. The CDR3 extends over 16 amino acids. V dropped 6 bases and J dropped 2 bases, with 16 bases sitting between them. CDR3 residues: CAIRDSYALNTGELFF. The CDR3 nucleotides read TGTGCCATCAGGGACTCATACGCCTTAAACACCGGGGAGCTGTTTTTT.

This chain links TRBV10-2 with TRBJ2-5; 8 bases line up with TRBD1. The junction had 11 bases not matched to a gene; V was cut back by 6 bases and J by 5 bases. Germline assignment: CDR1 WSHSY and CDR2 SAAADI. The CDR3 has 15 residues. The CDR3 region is CASSEGTGSGETQYF. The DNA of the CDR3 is TGCGCCAGCAGCGAAGGGACAGGCTCTGGGGAGACCCAGTACTTC.

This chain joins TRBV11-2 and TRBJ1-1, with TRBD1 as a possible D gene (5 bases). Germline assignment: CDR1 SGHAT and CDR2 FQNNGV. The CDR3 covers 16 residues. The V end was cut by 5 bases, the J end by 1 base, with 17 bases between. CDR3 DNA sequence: TGTGCCAGCAGCCCGACCGGACAAATTCGGAACACTGAAGCTTTCTTT. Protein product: CASSPTGQIRNTEAFF.

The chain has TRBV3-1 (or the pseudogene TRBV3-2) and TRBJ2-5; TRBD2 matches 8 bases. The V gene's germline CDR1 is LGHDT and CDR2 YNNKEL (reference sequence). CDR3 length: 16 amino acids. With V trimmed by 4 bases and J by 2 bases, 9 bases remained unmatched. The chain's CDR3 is CASSLGLVAVQETQYF. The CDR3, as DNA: TGTGCCAGCAGCCTGGGACTAGTAGCAGTACAAGAGACCCAGTACTTC.

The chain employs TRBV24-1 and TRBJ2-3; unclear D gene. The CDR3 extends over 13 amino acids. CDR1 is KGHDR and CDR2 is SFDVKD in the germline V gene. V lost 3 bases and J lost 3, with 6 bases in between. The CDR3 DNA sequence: TGTGCCACCAGTGATCCTGGGACAGATACGCAGTATTTT. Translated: CATSDPGTDTQYF.

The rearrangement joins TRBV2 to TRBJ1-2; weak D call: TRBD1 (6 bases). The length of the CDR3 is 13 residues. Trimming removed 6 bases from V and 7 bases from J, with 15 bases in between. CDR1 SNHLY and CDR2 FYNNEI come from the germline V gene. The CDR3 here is CASSGTGRAGYTF. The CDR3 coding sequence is TGTGCCAGCAGCGGTACAGGGCGTGCTGGCTACACCTTC.

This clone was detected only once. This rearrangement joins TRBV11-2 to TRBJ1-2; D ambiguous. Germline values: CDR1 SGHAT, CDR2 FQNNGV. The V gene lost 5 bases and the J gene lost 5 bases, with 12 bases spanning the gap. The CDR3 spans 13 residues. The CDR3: CASSQPPVYGYTF. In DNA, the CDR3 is TGTGCCAGCAGCCAACCACCAGTATATGGCTACACCTTC.

CDR3 residues: CASSQRQGAGNYGYTF. CDR3 DNA: TGTGCCAGCAGCCAACGACAGGGGGCGGGAAACTATGGCTACACCTTC. The chain uses TRBV7-9 and TRBJ1-2, with TRBD1 matching over 10 bases. CDR1 is SEHNR, CDR2 FQNEAQ, per germline (reference sequence). Unmatched junction bases numbered 8, after V lost 5 bases and J lost 2 bases. The CDR3 contains 16 residues.

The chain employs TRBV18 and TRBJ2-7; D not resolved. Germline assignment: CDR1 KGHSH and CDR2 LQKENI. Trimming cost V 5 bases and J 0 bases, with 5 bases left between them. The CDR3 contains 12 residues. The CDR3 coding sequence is TGTGCCAGCTCAGCAGCCTCCTACGAGCAGTACTTC. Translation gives CASSAASYEQYF.

The CDR3, as DNA: TGTGCCAGCAGCCCGGGACAGCACTATGGCTACACCTTC. Its protein product is CASSPGQHYGYTF. The chain recombines TRBV11-2 with TRBJ1-2; 7 bases are a match to TRBD1. The CDR3 length is 13 residues. Germline CDR1 reads SGHAT; CDR2 reads FQNNGV. V shed 5 bases, J shed 3 bases, and the junction held 3 bases outside the gene matches.

In DNA, the CDR3 is TGTGCCAGTAGTCCCGAAGGTCCTAACTATGGCTACACCTTC. This encodes CASSPEGPNYGYTF. V and J are TRBV19 and TRBJ1-2; D is unclear. There are 14 residues in the CDR3. Trimming took off 5 bases at V and 0 bases at J, with 10 bases between the two ends. Germline-derived CDR1 and CDR2 are LNHDA and SQIVND (reference sequence).

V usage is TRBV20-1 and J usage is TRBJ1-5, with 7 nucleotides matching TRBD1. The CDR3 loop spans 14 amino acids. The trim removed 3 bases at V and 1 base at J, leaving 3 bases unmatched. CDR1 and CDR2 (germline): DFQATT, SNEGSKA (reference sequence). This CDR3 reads CSASRGLSNQPQHF. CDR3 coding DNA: TGCAGTGCTAGTAGGGGGCTAAGCAATCAGCCCCAGCATTTT.